The entry below gives a single TCR beta chain sequence along with its context. Its antigen is not known. CD4+ T cells from unexposed donors were obtained before the COVID-19 pandemic (2011-2018). Isolation of CD4+ T cells took place after about 10 days in culture. Testing used SARS-CoV-2 S/N and four cold-coronavirus spikes on unexposed-donor CD4+ T cells, cells permitting. This CDR3 is 15 amino acids long. CDR1 is SGHTA, CDR2 FQGNSA, per germline. V was pared by 1 base and J by 4 bases, with 3 bases of the junction left unmatched. These data belong to a study of CD4 T cells in relation to SARS-CoV-2 and coronaviruses. Overall study context: ViraFEST: roughly 10-day antigen culture of PBMCs, then TCR beta CDR3 sequencing. Controls used an HIV-1 Nef peptide pool or no peptide.

The repertoire was sequenced with immunoSEQ multiplex PCR; TCRdb's copy has only in-frame clones and lacks some. The sample records some 16,000 clones, 79% being singletons. The sequencing sample was made of CD4+ T cells from PBMCs, cultured in vitro. The sequence was obtained from a human donor in good health. V usage is TRBV7-2 and J usage is TRBJ2-2; 7 bases line up with TRBD2. The CDR3 DNA reads as TGTGCCAGCAGCTTAGGTGGGAGGGGCACCGGGGAGCTGTTTTTT. Translation gives CASSLGGRGTGELFF.